The clone carrying this TCR beta chain showed up just a few times. Its antigen is undetermined. Germline is not matched at one junction end, which may reflect a read error. Documented time point: healthy volunteer bleed at 6 weeks. Unseparated into fractions, whole blood served as the source from which total RNA was extracted. This sample was included in a study of human T cells and chemical hapten exposure. The overall study: The variation in per-sample TCR yields arose mainly from small differences in pooled library volumes. Findings of the study overall: There was no change with DPC sensitization in TCRs above 1 in 1000 frequency.

For the library, individual cDNA molecules each received unique molecular identifiers. The authors' processing: From approximately 20,000 to 700,000 TCRs were found per sample, with a median of 95,638. TCRdb used MiXCR to reprocess the RACE reads, holding one entry per CDR3 protein. TCRdb's processing, not the authors', yielded these V and J calls. Found here are around 65,000 distinct CDR3 sequences, roughly 6.1% of them singletons; the top ten hold 3% to 3.5%. The germline V gene encodes CDR1 LGHNA and CDR2 YSLEER. The CDR3 loop spans 16 amino acids. This rearrangement joins TRBV4-3 to TRBJ2-3, with 8 positions matching TRBD2. The sequence was collected from a female donor in good health. Some clones in this sample may be carry-over from other donors' samples. Sequenced sample: whole blood. CDR3: CASSQDYRTSTDTHYF. Written as DNA, the CDR3 is TGCGCCAGCAGCCAAGATTACAGGACTAGCACAGATACGCACTATTTT.